A single sample is the source of the 11 T cell receptor beta chains below, sequenced in a study of T-cell memory formation after mild COVID-19. TCRdb reanalysed the 5' RACE reads using MiXCR and keeps one entry per CDR3 protein. The sample lists approximately 89,000 distinct CDR3 sequences, more than 20% seen once, with 42% in the top ten. The specimen sequenced was PBMCs or a T cell subset sorted from them (not recorded which). The source of these receptors is a man aged 18 to 35 who had mild COVID-19 (a few samples of this study predate the infection). Cell type and time point are not known.

The chain combines TRBV7-2 with TRBJ1-5; D not resolved. CDR1 and CDR2 from the germline V gene are SGHTA and FQGNSA. With 3 bases removed from V and 5 bases from J, the gap between germline ends came to 11 bases. The CDR3 loop spans 14 amino acids. CDR3 DNA: TGTGCCAGCAGCTTCACACACCAGGATCAGCCCCAGCATTTT. It is translated as CASSFTHQDQPQHF.

The chain links TRBV7-6 to TRBJ2-3; 9 bases are shared with TRBD1. The CDR3 totals 18 residues. Germline values: CDR1 SGHVS, CDR2 FNYEAQ. V dropped 5 bases and J dropped 2; count of bases not matched to a gene: 14. The CDR3 DNA reads as TGTGCCAGCAGCCCCCTCCCGGGGACAGGGCACCTCACAGATACGCAGTATTTT. Its translation is CASSPLPGTGHLTDTQYF.

The J gene is TRBJ1-2, the V gene TRBV6-5; no clear D. The germline V and J ends were trimmed by 3 bases and 4 bases, with 15 bases remaining between them. This CDR3 is built from 15 residues. Germline V CDR1 and CDR2: MNHEY, SVGAGI. The DNA of the CDR3 is TGTGCCAGCAGTTATATTCCGGCCCGGTCCTATGGCTACACCTTC. Protein product: CASSYIPARSYGYTF.

This chain uses TRBV6-2 or TRBV6-3 with TRBJ1-1; 7 bases agree with TRBD1. Per germline, CDR1 MNHEY and CDR2 SVGEGT. V shed 6 bases, J shed 3 bases, and the junction held 13 bases outside the gene matches. The CDR3 loop spans 16 amino acids. Written as DNA, the CDR3 is TGTGCCAGCAGCTCGGGACAGTCCAGGCCCTACACTGAAGCTTTCTTT. It encodes CASSSGQSRPYTEAFF.

V and J are TRBV7-9 and TRBJ1-2, with TRBD1 matching 8 bases. The length of the CDR3 is 14 residues. J gave up 4 bases and V 6 bases, and 7 bases lay outside the gene matches. CDR1 and CDR2 (germline): SEHNR, FQNEAQ (reference sequence). The CDR3 spells CASSNQDRAYGYTF. Here the CDR3 DNA reads TGTGCCAGCAGTAACCAGGACAGGGCCTATGGCTACACCTTC. Variable domain in full (rest from reference TRBV7-9 and TRBJ1-2): DTGVSQNPRHKITKRGQNVTFRCDPISEHNRLYWYRQTLGQGPEFLTYFQNEAQLEKSRLLSDRFSAERPKGSFSTLEIQRTEQGDSAMYLCASSNQDRAYGYTFGSGTRLTVV.

V usage is TRBV27 and J usage is TRBJ1-1, with 7 bases that match TRBD1. The CDR3 loop spans 12 amino acids. The V and J ends lost 3 bases and 8 bases, in that order; junction bases with no gene match: 3. CDR1 and CDR2 from the germline V gene are MNHEY and SMNVEV (reference sequence). The CDR3 DNA reads as TGTGCCAGCAGTTTCCTCAGGGGGGAAGCTTTCTTT. Its translation is CASSFLRGEAFF.

This clonotype turned up a few times. V and J are TRBV7-2 and TRBJ2-1, with 7 nucleotides matching TRBD2. The V segment lost 5 bases and the J segment 7 bases; nucleotides outside the gene matches: 5. Germline lookup yields CDR1 SGHTA and CDR2 FQGNSA. The CDR3 contains 13 residues. The CDR3 DNA sequence: TGTGCCAGCAGCCCAGCCGGGGGGAATGAGCAGTTCTTC. This encodes CASSPAGGNEQFF.

The CDR3 DNA is TGTGCCAGCAGCTTAGGGAAGGTCGGAGGTTTGAACACTGAAGCTTTCTTT. Its protein is CASSLGKVGGLNTEAFF. V is TRBV7-6 and J is TRBJ1-1, with D hard to call. CDR1 and CDR2 from the germline V gene are SGHVS and FNYEAQ. This CDR3 contains 17 residues. The V and J ends lost 1 base and 0 bases respectively, with 15 bases between them.

CDR3 DNA sequence: TGTGCCAGCAGCCAAGATCCTCGGGTGCGGGAAGAGACCCAGTACTTC. It yields the protein CASSQDPRVREETQYF. This chain joins TRBV3-1 and TRBJ2-5, with D perhaps TRBD2 (5 bases). Germline CDR1 LGHDT, CDR2 YNNKEL (reference sequence). This CDR3 is built from 16 residues. Between the trimmed V and J ends, which lost 0 bases and 3 bases, there was a span of 14 bases.

This clonotype was observed a handful of times. The chain links TRBV4-1 to TRBJ2-7; perhaps TRBD2 as D (5 bases). Germline lookup yields CDR1 MGHRA and CDR2 YSYEKL. V was clipped by 2 bases and J by 3 bases, with 8 bases between them. The CDR3 totals 13 residues. The CDR3 sequence: CASSQPGVYEQYF. Here the CDR3 DNA reads TGCGCCAGCAGCCAACCCGGGGTCTACGAGCAGTACTTC.

This clonotype was counted between two and nine times. The chain carries TRBV27 and TRBJ1-5; 7 nucleotides agree with TRBD1. Germline CDR1 is MNHEY and CDR2 is SMNVEV (reference sequence). This CDR3 has 14 residues. With 0 bases clipped from V and 6 bases from J, the junction kept 2 bases outside the gene matches. The CDR3: CASSLSGGPQPQHF. In DNA, the CDR3 is TGTGCCAGCAGTTTATCAGGGGGCCCTCAGCCCCAGCATTTT.